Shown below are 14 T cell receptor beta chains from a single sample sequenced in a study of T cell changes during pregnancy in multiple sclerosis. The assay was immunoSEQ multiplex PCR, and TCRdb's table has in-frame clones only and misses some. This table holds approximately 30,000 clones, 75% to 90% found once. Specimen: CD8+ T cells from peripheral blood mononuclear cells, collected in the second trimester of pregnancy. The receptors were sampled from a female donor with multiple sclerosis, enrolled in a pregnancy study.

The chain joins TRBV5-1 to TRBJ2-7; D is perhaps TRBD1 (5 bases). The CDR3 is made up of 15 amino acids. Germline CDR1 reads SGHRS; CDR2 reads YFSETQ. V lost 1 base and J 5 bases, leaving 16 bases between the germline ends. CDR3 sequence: CASSLWGSVGDEQYF. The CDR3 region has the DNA TGCGCCAGCAGCTTGTGGGGAAGTGTAGGGGACGAGCAGTACTTC.

The CDR3 nucleotides read TGTGCCAGCTCACCCCCGGACAGAACTTGGGGCACTGAAGCTTTCTTT. Its protein is CASSPPDRTWGTEAFF. The V and J genes are TRBV18 and TRBJ1-1; TRBD1 is a possible D gene (6 bases). Trimming took 3 bases from V and 4 from J, leaving 18 bases between them. The CDR3 runs to 16 residues. The V gene's germline CDR1 is KGHSH and CDR2 LQKENI.

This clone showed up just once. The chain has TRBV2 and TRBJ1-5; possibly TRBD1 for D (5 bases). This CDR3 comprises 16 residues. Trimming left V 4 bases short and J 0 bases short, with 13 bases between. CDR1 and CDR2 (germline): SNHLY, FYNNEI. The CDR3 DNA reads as TGTGCCAGCAGTGTCGGCAGGGTCCTTAGCAATCAGCCCCAGCATTTT. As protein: CASSVGRVLSNQPQHF.

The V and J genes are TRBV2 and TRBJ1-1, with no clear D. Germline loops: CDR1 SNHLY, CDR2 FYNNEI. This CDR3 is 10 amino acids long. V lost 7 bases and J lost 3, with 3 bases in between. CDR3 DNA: TGTGCCAGCATCTACACTGAAGCTTTCTTT. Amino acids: CASIYTEAFF.

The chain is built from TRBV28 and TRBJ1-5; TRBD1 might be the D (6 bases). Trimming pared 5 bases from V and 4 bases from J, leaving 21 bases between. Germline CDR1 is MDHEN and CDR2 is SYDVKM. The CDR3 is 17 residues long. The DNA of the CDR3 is TGTGCCAGCAGTCCCGAACTTCCCCAGGGGATTAATCAGCCCCAGCATTTT. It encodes CASSPELPQGINQPQHF.

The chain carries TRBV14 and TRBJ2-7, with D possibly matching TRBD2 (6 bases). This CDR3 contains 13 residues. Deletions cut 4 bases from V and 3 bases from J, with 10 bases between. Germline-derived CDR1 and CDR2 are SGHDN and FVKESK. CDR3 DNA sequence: TGTGCCAGCAGCCCCGGGAGATACTACGAGCAGTACTTC. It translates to CASSPGRYYEQYF.

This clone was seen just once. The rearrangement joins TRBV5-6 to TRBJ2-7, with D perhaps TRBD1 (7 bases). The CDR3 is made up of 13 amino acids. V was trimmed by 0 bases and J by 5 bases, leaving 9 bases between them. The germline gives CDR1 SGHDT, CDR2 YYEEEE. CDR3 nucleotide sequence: TGTGCCAGCAGCTTGGGCAGGGGGGACGAGCAGTACTTC. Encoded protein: CASSLGRGDEQYF.

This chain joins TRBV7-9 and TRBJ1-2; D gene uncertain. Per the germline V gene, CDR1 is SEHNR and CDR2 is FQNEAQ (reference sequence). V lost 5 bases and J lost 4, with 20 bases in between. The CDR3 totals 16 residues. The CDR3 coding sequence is TGTGCCAGCAGCCAAGGTGCCGCGGCCAGAGTCTATGGCTACACCTTC. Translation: CASSQGAAARVYGYTF. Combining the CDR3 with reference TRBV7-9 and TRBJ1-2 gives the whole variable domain DTGVSQNPRHKITKRGQNVTFRCDPISEHNRLYWYRQTLGQGPEFLTYFQNEAQLEKSRLLSDRFSAERPKGSFSTLEIQRTEQGDSAMYLCASSQGAAARVYGYTFGSGTRLTVV.

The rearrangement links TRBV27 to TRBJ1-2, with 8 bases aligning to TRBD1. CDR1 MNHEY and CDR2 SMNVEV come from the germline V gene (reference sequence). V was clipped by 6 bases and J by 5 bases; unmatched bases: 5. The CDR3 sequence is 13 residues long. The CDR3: CASSIGQGYGYTF. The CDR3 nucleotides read TGTGCCAGCAGCATAGGACAGGGTTATGGCTACACCTTC.

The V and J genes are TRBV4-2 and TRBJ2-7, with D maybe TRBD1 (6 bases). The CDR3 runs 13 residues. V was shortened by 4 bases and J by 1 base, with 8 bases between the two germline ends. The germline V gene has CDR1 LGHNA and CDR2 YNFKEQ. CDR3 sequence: CASSPDSSYEQYF. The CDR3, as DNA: TGTGCCAGCAGCCCGGACAGTTCCTACGAGCAGTACTTC.

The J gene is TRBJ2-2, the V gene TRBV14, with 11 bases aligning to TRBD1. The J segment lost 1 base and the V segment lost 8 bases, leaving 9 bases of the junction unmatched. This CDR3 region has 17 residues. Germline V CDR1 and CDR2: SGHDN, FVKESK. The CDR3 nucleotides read TGTGCCAGCTCCCTCGGGGACAGGGGGTGGAACACCGGGGAGCTGTTTTTT. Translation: CASSLGDRGWNTGELFF.

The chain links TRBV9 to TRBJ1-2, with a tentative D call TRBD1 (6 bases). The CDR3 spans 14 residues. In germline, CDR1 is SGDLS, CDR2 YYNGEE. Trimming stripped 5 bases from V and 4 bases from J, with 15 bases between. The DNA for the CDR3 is TGTGCCAGCAGGCCGGGACACGCAGTCTATGGCTACACCTTC. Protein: CASRPGHAVYGYTF.

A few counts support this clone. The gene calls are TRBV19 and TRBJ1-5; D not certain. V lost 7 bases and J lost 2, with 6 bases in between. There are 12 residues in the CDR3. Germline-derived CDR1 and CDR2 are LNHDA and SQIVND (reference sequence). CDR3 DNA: TGTGCCAGTACTGCGGGCAATCAGCCCCAGCATTTT. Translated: CASTAGNQPQHF.

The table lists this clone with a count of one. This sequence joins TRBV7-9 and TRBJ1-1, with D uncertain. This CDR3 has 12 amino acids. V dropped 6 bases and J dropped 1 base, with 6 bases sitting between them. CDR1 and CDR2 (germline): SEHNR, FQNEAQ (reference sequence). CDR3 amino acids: CASRAPNTEAFF. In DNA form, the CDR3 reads TGTGCCAGCAGGGCCCCGAACACTGAAGCTTTCTTT.